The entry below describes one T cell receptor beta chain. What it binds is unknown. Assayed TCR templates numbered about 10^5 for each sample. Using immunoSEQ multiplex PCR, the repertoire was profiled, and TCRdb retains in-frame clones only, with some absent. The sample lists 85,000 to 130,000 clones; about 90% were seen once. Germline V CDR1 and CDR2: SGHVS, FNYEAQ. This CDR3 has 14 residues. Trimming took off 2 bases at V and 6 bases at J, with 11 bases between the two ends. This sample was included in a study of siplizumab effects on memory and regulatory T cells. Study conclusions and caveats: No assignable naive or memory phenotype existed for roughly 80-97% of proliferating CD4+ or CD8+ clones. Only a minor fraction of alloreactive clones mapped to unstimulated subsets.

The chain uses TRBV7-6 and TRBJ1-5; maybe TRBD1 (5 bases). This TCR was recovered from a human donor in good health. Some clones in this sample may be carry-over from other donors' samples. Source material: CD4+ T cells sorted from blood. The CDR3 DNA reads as TGTGCCAGCAGCTTATCGGGGGGTAGTCAGCCCCAGCATTTT. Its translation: CASSLSGGSQPQHF.